These 8 T cell receptor beta chains share one sample of origin, sequenced in a study of OX40 agonist ivuxolimab in advanced cancers. The library was built by means of the immunoSEQ multiplex PCR assay. Imported from immuneACCESS, the table was reduced by TCRdb to in-frame sequences with V and J called. These copies leave out some clones; in studies compared against another copy, an unresolved V gene accounts for under half, and the cause of the remainder is not known. The table for this sample lists roughly 72,000 clones; about 85% of them were counted only once. About 5% of the sample comes from the top ten. The sequencing here drew on CD4+ or CD8+ T cells sorted from blood, taken in a trial of the OX40 agonist ivuxolimab. The receptors originated from an adult with an advanced solid tumor such as melanoma, head and neck, liver or kidney cancer.

The gene calls are TRBV11-2 and TRBJ1-4; D perhaps matches TRBD1 (6 bases). Per the germline V gene, CDR1 is SGHAT and CDR2 is FQNNGV. The CDR3 extends over 15 amino acids. Trimming took off 5 bases at V and 5 bases at J, with 15 bases between the two ends. The CDR3 nucleotides read TGTGCCAGCAGCCCACAGGGAGCAAAAAATGAAAAACTGTTTTTT. This encodes CASSPQGAKNEKLFF.

This clone occurred once. The chain employs TRBV6-4 and TRBJ1-2, with D tentatively TRBD1 (6 bases). This CDR3 spans 13 amino acids. Germline V gene data show CDR1 as MRHNA and CDR2 as SNTAGT. Between the trimmed V and J ends, which lost 4 bases and 7 bases, there was a span of 13 bases. The DNA for the CDR3 is TGTGCCAGCAGTGCATCACAGGGACTTGGCTACACCTTC. Translated, it gives CASSASQGLGYTF.

The J gene is TRBJ2-7, the V gene TRBV9; the D is unclear. This CDR3 has 15 residues. Germline CDR1 reads SGDLS; CDR2 reads YYNGEE. Trimming shortened V by 0 bases and J by 0 bases, and 10 bases separated the two germline ends. The CDR3 sequence is CASSVGVTSSYEQYF. The DNA of the CDR3 is TGTGCCAGCAGCGTAGGGGTGACAAGCTCCTACGAGCAGTACTTC.

The rearrangement joins TRBV18 to TRBJ1-4, with TRBD1 as a possible D gene (5 bases). CDR1 is KGHSH and CDR2 is LQKENI in the germline V gene. V lost 2 bases to trimming and J lost 8 bases, with 12 bases between them. The CDR3 loop spans 14 amino acids. CDR3 nucleotides: TGTGCCAGCTCACCAACGGGGGTCCGGGAAAAACTGTTTTTT. Translation gives CASSPTGVREKLFF.

In nucleotides, the CDR3 is TGTGCCAGCACAGGAGAGCGCACAGATACGCAGTATTTT. It yields the protein CASTGERTDTQYF. The rearrangement uses TRBV11-3 and TRBJ2-3; D gene uncertain. This CDR3 is 13 amino acids long. The V end was cut by 7 bases, the J end by 1 base, with 9 bases between. CDR1 and CDR2 from the germline V gene are SGHNT and YENEEA.

This chain links TRBV7-9 with TRBJ1-6; tentatively, D is TRBD1 (6 bases). The CDR3 sequence is 14 residues long. V dropped 5 bases and J dropped 3 bases, with 8 bases sitting between them. Germline V CDR1 and CDR2: SEHNR, FQNEAQ (reference sequence). DNA of the CDR3: TGTGCCAGCAGCCTGGACAGCTATAATTCACCCCTCCACTTT. Residues: CASSLDSYNSPLHF.

This chain links TRBV19 with TRBJ2-4, with D possibly TRBD2 on 7 matching bases. This CDR3 region has 15 residues. Germline V gene sequence: CDR1 LNHDA, CDR2 SQIVND (reference sequence). V lost 5 bases and J lost 7, with 18 bases in between. The CDR3 reads CASSDIQGGGNIQYF. DNA for the CDR3: TGTGCCAGTAGTGATATTCAGGGAGGGGGGAACATTCAGTACTTC.

This rearrangement joins TRBV5-1 to TRBJ1-1; TRBD1 agrees at 7 bases. This CDR3 spans 14 amino acids. The germline gives CDR1 SGHRS, CDR2 YFSETQ. Losses at the gene ends were 4 bases for V and 1 base for J; bases not matched to a gene: 4. CDR3 bases: TGCGCCAGCAGCACGGGACAGCCGAACACTGAAGCTTTCTTT. It is translated as CASSTGQPNTEAFF. The whole variable domain, remainder taken from reference TRBV5-1 and TRBJ1-1, is KAGVTQTPRYLIKTRGQQVTLSCSPISGHRSVSWYQQTPGQGLQFLFEYFSETQRNKGNFPGRFSGRQFSNSRSEMNVSTLELGDSALYLCASSTGQPNTEAFFGQGTRLTVV.